Following are 21 T cell receptor beta chains from one sample sequenced in a study of blood T cell repertoires in COVID-19. The data were produced by immunoSEQ multiplex PCR, yet TCRdb's version contains in-frame clones alone and is incomplete. The sample yields nearly 70,000 clones, 70% to 90% seen once. The sequenced sample was peripheral blood. The receptor source for this set is a woman between 65 and 79 years old with acute or convalescent COVID-19.

The chain links TRBV7-2 to TRBJ1-1; D gene unclear. The ends were cut back, 1 base at V and 1 base at J, with 16 bases in the middle. Germline CDR1 is SGHTA and CDR2 is FQGNSA. The CDR3 extends over 17 amino acids. As DNA, the CDR3 is TGTGCCAGCAGCTTAGTAGAGCTGGGTGGGCGGAACACTGAAGCTTTCTTT. This translates into CASSLVELGGRNTEAFF.

V is TRBV28 and J is TRBJ1-4, with TRBD1 matching 9 bases. This CDR3 contains 14 residues. Germline V lookup: CDR1 MDHEN, CDR2 SYDVKM. The V gene end was trimmed by 6 bases and the J gene end by 5 bases; junction bases not matched to a gene: 4. The CDR3 here is CASSRTGVNEKLFF. In DNA, the CDR3 is TGTGCCAGCAGCCGGACAGGGGTAAATGAAAAACTGTTTTTT.

V gene TRBV6-5 combines with J gene TRBJ2-1, with 10 nucleotides matching TRBD2. After removal of 7 bases from V and 7 bases from J, the junction contained 10 bases not matched to a gene. Germline CDR1 MNHEY, CDR2 SVGAGI. The CDR3 is made up of 15 amino acids. The CDR3 here is CASISGTSAQNEQFF. In nucleotides, the CDR3 is TGTGCCAGCATTAGCGGGACTAGCGCCCAAAATGAGCAGTTCTTC.

The chain is built from TRBV9 and TRBJ2-7, with 10 nucleotides matching TRBD2. Germline V CDR1 and CDR2: SGDLS, YYNGEE. Trimming at V came to 4 bases and at J to 2 bases, leaving 3 bases not matched to a gene. CDR3 length: 14 amino acids. CDR3 sequence: CASSPLAGTYEQYF. The CDR3 DNA reads as TGTGCCAGCAGCCCACTAGCGGGGACCTACGAGCAGTACTTC.

CDR3 in DNA: TGTGCCAGCAGCTTGGGGGAGGGGCCCCAGCATTTT. It translates to CASSLGEGPQHF. The chain carries TRBV5-4 and TRBJ1-5, with D unclear. Germline CDR1 and CDR2: SGHNT and YYREEE (reference sequence). With 0 bases removed from V and 9 bases from J, the gap between germline ends came to 7 bases. CDR3 length: 12 amino acids. The full variable domain, its missing parts supplied by reference TRBV5-4 and TRBJ1-5, is ETGVTQSPTHLIKTRGQQVTLRCSSQSGHNTVSWYQQALGQGPQFIFQYYREEENGRGNFPPRFSGLQFPNYSSELNVNALELDDSALYLCASSLGEGPQHFGDGTRLSIL.

V is TRBV28 and J is TRBJ2-1, with 9 bases fitting TRBD1. Germline loops: CDR1 MDHEN, CDR2 SYDVKM. The junction had 5 bases not matched to a gene; V was cut back by 5 bases and J by 3 bases. This CDR3 is 15 amino acids long. The CDR3 DNA is TGTGCCAGCAGTCTGGACAGGGGCGTCTACAATGAGCAGTTCTTC. Translated: CASSLDRGVYNEQFF.

V gene TRBV5-1 combines with J gene TRBJ2-2, with D tentatively TRBD2 (7 bases). Germline CDR1 is SGHRS and CDR2 is YFSETQ. V lost 3 bases and J lost 5, with 11 bases in between. This CDR3 is built from 14 residues. The CDR3 DNA follows: TGCGCCAGCAGCTGGGGGGGCGAGACCGGGGAGCTGTTTTTT. It translates to CASSWGGETGELFF. The full variable domain, its missing parts supplied by reference TRBV5-1 and TRBJ2-2, is KAGVTQTPRYLIKTRGQQVTLSCSPISGHRSVSWYQQTPGQGLQFLFEYFSETQRNKGNFPGRFSGRQFSNSRSEMNVSTLELGDSALYLCASSWGGETGELFFGEGSRLTVL.

The V call is TRBV6-5, the J call TRBJ1-2; D perhaps matches TRBD1 (5 bases). Germline CDR1 and CDR2: MNHEY and SVGAGI. This CDR3 is built from 14 residues. Trimming took off 6 bases at V and 6 bases at J, with 17 bases between the two ends. This CDR3 reads CASRQVAGVHGYTF. CDR3 nucleotides: TGTGCCAGCAGACAGGTAGCGGGGGTTCATGGCTACACCTTC.

V and J are TRBV5-1 and TRBJ1-2, with 11 bases fitting TRBD1. CDR1 SGHRS and CDR2 YFSETQ come from the germline V gene. The CDR3 is 17 residues long. After removal of 0 bases from V and 4 bases from J, the junction contained 8 bases not matched to a gene. The DNA for the CDR3 is TGCGCCAGCAGCTTGGCCCCTGGACAGGGGGCGAGCTATGGCTACACCTTC. Its translation is CASSLAPGQGASYGYTF.

J is TRBJ1-1 and V is TRBV28; 7 positions match TRBD1. There are 14 residues in the CDR3. The trim removed 5 bases at V and 3 bases at J, leaving 6 bases unmatched. Germline V gene data show CDR1 as MDHEN and CDR2 as SYDVKM. As DNA, the CDR3 is TGTGCCAGCAGTCAGGCCGACAGGGACACTGAAGCTTTCTTT. This gives the protein CASSQADRDTEAFF.

This clone came up a few times. The rearrangement uses TRBV7-9 and TRBJ2-1; 11 bases are shared with TRBD2. The CDR3 sequence is 14 residues long. Germline V gene data show CDR1 as SEHNR and CDR2 as FQNEAQ (reference sequence). V was clipped by 5 bases and J by 15 bases; unmatched bases: 12. In DNA, the CDR3 is TGTGCCAGCAGCGAGACTAGCGGGATATCGAATTGGTTCTTC. Protein: CASSETSGISNWFF.

The rearrangement links TRBV2 to TRBJ2-1, with TRBD2 matching 14 bases. From germline, CDR1 is SNHLY and CDR2 FYNNEI. The CDR3 consists of 15 residues. V gave up 11 bases and J gave up 7 bases; unmatched junction bases: 10. CDR3 sequence: CAGKSGTSGSNEQFF. The CDR3 DNA reads as TGTGCCGGCAAATCCGGGACTAGCGGGAGTAATGAGCAGTTCTTC.

The chain links TRBV7-2 to TRBJ1-1; TRBD1 aligns across 7 bases. The V and J ends lost 1 base and 8 bases, in that order; junction bases with no gene match: 10. The length of the CDR3 is 15 residues. Germline CDR1 SGHTA, CDR2 FQGNSA. CDR3 nucleotides: TGTGCCAGCAGCTTAGTTGCGGGACAGCGGCAAGAAGCTTTCTTT. It translates to CASSLVAGQRQEAFF.

The chain employs TRBV27 and TRBJ1-6; D not resolved. V lost 8 bases to trimming and J lost 0 bases, with 8 bases between them. CDR1 is MNHEY, CDR2 SMNVEV, per germline (reference sequence). This CDR3 spans 14 amino acids. This chain's CDR3 is CASSQVSYNSPLHF. CDR3 bases: TGTGCCAGCTCGCAGGTCTCCTATAATTCACCCCTCCACTTT.

The CDR3 reads CASSPPGQETQYF. As DNA, the CDR3 is TGTGCCAGCAGCCCCCCGGGGCAAGAGACCCAGTACTTC. The rearrangement joins TRBV25-1 to TRBJ2-5; D perhaps matches TRBD2 (5 bases). The germline V gene encodes CDR1 MGHDK and CDR2 SYGVNS. The CDR3 consists of 13 residues. V lost 6 bases and J 2 bases, leaving 10 bases between the germline ends.

The chain combines TRBV2 with TRBJ1-4; the D gene is possibly TRBD1 (6 bases). The CDR3 length is 15 residues. V was pared by 2 bases and J by 2 bases, with 9 bases between. Germline lookup yields CDR1 SNHLY and CDR2 FYNNEI. The CDR3 here is CASSEQGLTNEKLFF. As DNA, the CDR3 is TGTGCCAGCAGTGAACAGGGGCTGACTAATGAAAAACTGTTTTTT. The variable domain in full, with the rest retrieved from reference TRBV2 and TRBJ1-4, is EPEVTQTPSHQVTQMGQEVILRCVPISNHLYFYWYRQILGQKVEFLVSFYNNEISEKSEIFDDQFSVERPDGSNFTLKIRSTKLEDSAMYFCASSEQGLTNEKLFFGSGTQLSVL.

This sequence joins TRBV28 and TRBJ1-1, with D possibly TRBD1 on 5 matching bases. Looked up from germline, CDR1 is MDHEN and CDR2 is SYDVKM. V dropped 6 bases and J dropped 1 base, with 18 bases sitting between them. This CDR3 is 16 amino acids long. CDR3 DNA: TGTGCCAGCAGCACTCCGGGGGAGCCCGAGAACACTGAAGCTTTCTTT. Translated: CASSTPGEPENTEAFF.

The CDR3 is CASKGDTEAFF. The CDR3 nucleotides are TGTGCCAGTAAGGGGGACACTGAAGCTTTCTTT. The chain has TRBV19 and TRBJ1-1, with D possibly being TRBD1 (6 bases). The CDR3 runs to 11 residues. The V and J ends lost 7 bases and 3 bases respectively, with 6 bases between them. The germline V gene has CDR1 LNHDA and CDR2 SQIVND (reference sequence). Combining the CDR3 with reference TRBV19 and TRBJ1-1 gives the whole variable domain DGGITQSPKYLFRKEGQNVTLSCEQNLNHDAMYWYRQDPGQGLRLIYYSQIVNDFQKGDIAEGYSVSREKKESFPLTVTSAQKNPTAFYLCASKGDTEAFFGQGTRLTVV.

The chain uses TRBV20-1 and TRBJ2-7, with D unresolved. The CDR3 extends over 11 amino acids. Trimming left V 3 bases short and J 6 bases short, with 9 bases between. Looked up from germline, CDR1 is DFQATT and CDR2 is SNEGSKA (reference sequence). The CDR3 DNA reads TGCAGTGCTAGTGCGTCTACCGAGCAGTACTTC. This encodes CSASASTEQYF.

This chain joins TRBV19 and TRBJ2-1; 8 bases fit TRBD2. Germline V gene sequence: CDR1 LNHDA, CDR2 SQIVND (reference sequence). This CDR3 comprises 15 residues. The ends lost 7 bases at V and 7 bases at J; junction bases unmatched: 12. The CDR3 loop is CASTDTSGGGNEQFF. CDR3 bases: TGTGCCAGTACCGATACTAGCGGAGGTGGGAATGAGCAGTTCTTC.

This chain connects TRBV6-5 to TRBJ2-1; TRBD1 is a possible D gene (5 bases). The CDR3 is 11 residues long. Germline V gene sequence: CDR1 MNHEY, CDR2 SVGAGI. Trimming took 6 bases from V and 5 from J, leaving 5 bases between them. The CDR3 DNA reads TGTGCCAGCAGAGGGGACAATGAGCAGTTCTTC. Its protein is CASRGDNEQFF.